This T cell receptor beta chain was sequenced for a study of cytomegalovirus exposure and HLA in healthy donors. In the study overall: There were some 410 genotyped donors. Of these, about 80% fell in the genetic ancestry cluster associated with self-reported Caucasian donors. Regarding the study as a whole: About 87% or about 30% of the time was how often most TCR beta V segments were productive, according to an earlier analysis. Later analysis associated a missense DCLRE1C variant with TCR beta V- and J-gene trimming.

As for this clone: The antigen remains unidentified.

In the PCR, 60 Vbeta and 13 Jbeta primers were used. The data were produced by immunoSEQ multiplex PCR, yet TCRdb's version contains in-frame clones alone and is incomplete. The table lists more than 100,000 clones, 85% to 90% of them singletons. Healthy bone marrow donors formed the donor group. The CDR3 is 12 amino acids. V was cut by 6 bases and J by 2 bases, with 8 bases left in between. Germline CDR1 and CDR2: KGHSH and LQKENI. Source material: PBMCs. The chain links TRBV18 to TRBJ2-7; no reliable D call. The sequence came from a woman in her 30s in good health and CMV-seronegative. For the CDR3, the DNA is TGTGCCAGCTCCCCCCGCGCCTACGAGCAGTACTTC. It translates to CASSPRAYEQYF. Full variable domain (rest looked up from reference TRBV18 and TRBJ2-7): NAGVMQNPRHLVRRRGQEARLRCSPMKGHSHVYWYRQLPEEGLKFMVYLQKENIIDESGMPKERFSAEFPKEGPSILRIQQVVRGDSAAYFCASSPRAYEQYFGPGTRLTVT.